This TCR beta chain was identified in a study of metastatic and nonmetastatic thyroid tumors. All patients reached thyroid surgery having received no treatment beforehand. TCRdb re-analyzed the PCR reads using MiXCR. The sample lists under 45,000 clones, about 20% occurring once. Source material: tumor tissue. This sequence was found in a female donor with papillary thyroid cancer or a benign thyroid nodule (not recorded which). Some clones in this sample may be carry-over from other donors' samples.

CDR3 in amino acids: CASSLGLTANQPQHF. In nucleotides, the CDR3 is TGTGCCAGCAGCTTAGGTTTGACAGCGAATCAGCCCCAGCATTTT. The rearrangement uses TRBV7-2 and TRBJ1-5; the D gene is possibly TRBD1 (5 bases). CDR1 SGHTA and CDR2 FQGNSA come from the germline V gene. The V and J ends lost 1 base and 4 bases respectively, with 11 bases between them. CDR3 length equals 15 residues.